These T cell receptor beta chains were read from a single sample in a study of blood T cell repertoires in COVID-19. Sequenced by immunoSEQ multiplex PCR; TCRdb stores in-frame clones only, minus some. The data contain 200,000 to 250,000 clones, more than 75% of them singletons. The sample comprised peripheral blood. The origin of the receptors is a man aged 35-49 years with acute or convalescent COVID-19. The CDR3 runs from the conserved cysteine through the conserved F or W. Size tells how often a clone was seen (once, few, many) or the class of an expanded clone, and some rows leave it out.

V,size,J,CDR3
TRBV19,NA,TRBJ2-7,CASSRTVTYEQYF
TRBV6-6,NA,TRBJ2-6,CASSYVLSGANVLTF
TRBV28,once,TRBJ1-4,CASKNTIEKLFF
TRBV7-8,NA,TRBJ1-5,CASSLAPSEGQPQHF
TRBV5-6,NA,TRBJ2-3,CASSLVSGGTQYF
TRBV9,few,TRBJ2-5,CASSVGNSGGVIETQYF
TRBV6-4,NA,TRBJ2-3,CASRQTGGATDTQYF
TRBV15,NA,TRBJ2-7,CATSREGSRQSSYEQYF
TRBV3-1/TRBV3-2,NA,TRBJ1-2,CASSQPRDNYGYTF
TRBV6-6,few,TRBJ2-2,CASSQQGWGGELFF
TRBV30,NA,TRBJ2-2,CAWSSGGSTGELFF
TRBV25-1,NA,TRBJ2-5,CASSEIAGRQETQYF
TRBV27,NA,TRBJ2-1,CASSLEFSYNEQFF
TRBV25-1,NA,TRBJ1-5,CASSAGAGRPQHF
TRBV19,once,TRBJ1-6,CASREQGAGSPLHF
TRBV3-1/TRBV3-2,NA,TRBJ1-5,CASSQGSRAQHF
TRBV9,NA,TRBJ1-2,CASSVTGGAGYGYTF
TRBV7-3,NA,TRBJ2-3,CASSNGGEGTDTQYF
TRBV24-1,NA,TRBJ2-1,CATSDATGGGDEQFF
TRBV13,NA,TRBJ1-2,CASSPEEDRERDDYGYTF
TRBV6-1,NA,TRBJ1-1,CASSEPGTEAFF
TRBV28,NA,TRBJ1-4,CASRTWTGTNEKLFF
TRBV4-3,NA,TRBJ1-5,CASSPDRALNQPQHF
TRBV28,NA,TRBJ1-4,CASSLGDGTAENEKLFF
TRBV5-4,NA,TRBJ1-3,CASSLTPMIGNTIYF
TRBV28,NA,TRBJ1-1,CASSFSGLEAFF
TRBV5-4,NA,TRBJ2-1,CASSLIDSYNEQFF
TRBV10-3,NA,TRBJ1-5,CAISATGGNQPQHF
TRBV5-4,NA,TRBJ1-6,CASRSSTYLNSPLHF
TRBV28,once,TRBJ2-1,CASGRSNEQFF
TRBV5-4,once,TRBJ1-1,CASSLAVSLESEAFF
TRBV7-7,NA,TRBJ1-5,CASSLLPRTGGCYSNQPQHF
TRBV4-2,NA,TRBJ2-5,CASSQLRASGGIQETQYF
TRBV30,NA,TRBJ1-6,CAWSVDRGRAPLHF
TRBV7-9,NA,TRBJ1-4,CASSSEGAFGEKLFF
TRBV2,NA,TRBJ2-2,CASSLTGQGVTGELFF
TRBV28,NA,TRBJ1-5,CASSLGANQPQHF
TRBV18,NA,TRBJ1-1,CASSPDRGLGTEAFF
TRBV4-2,NA,TRBJ1-3,CASSQDLIRGPGNFGNTIYF
TRBV7-8,once,TRBJ1-1,CASSSGSGLGRLAFF
TRBV9,NA,TRBJ2-3,CASSANRDENTDTQYF
TRBV28,NA,TRBJ1-1,CASWDRVSEAFF
TRBV2,NA,TRBJ2-2,CASSVTSGGTGELFF